This record looks at one TCR beta chain sequence and its context. The assay was immunoSEQ multiplex PCR, and TCRdb's table has in-frame clones only and misses some. The top ten clones hold approximately 12% of a sample with around 500,000 clones, 81% of them seen once. This sample was included in a study of shared clonotypes between healthy human individuals. V was pared by 1 base and J by 5 bases, with 6 bases between. This CDR3 has 13 amino acids. Looked up from germline, CDR1 is SGHTA and CDR2 is FQGNSA. This sequence joins TRBV7-2 and TRBJ2-1; D gene unclear. The source is a woman in her 40s in good health. Some clones in this sample may be carry-over from other donors' samples. Sequencing was performed on PBMCs. CDR3 residues: CASSLGRDNEQFF. Here the CDR3 DNA reads TGTGCCAGCAGCTTAGGGCGAGACAATGAGCAGTTCTTC.